The 10 T cell receptor beta chains below come from one sample, sequenced in a study of cytomegalovirus exposure and HLA in healthy donors. The PCR used 60 Vbeta and 13 Jbeta primers. Repertoires were generated with immunoSEQ multiplex PCR, while TCRdb's copy carries only in-frame clones and drops some. The sample includes approximately 180,000 clones, 77% seen only once; the top ten take about 4%. Sequencing input: PBMCs. These TCRs come from a woman aged 55 to 70 in good health and CMV-seropositive.

CDR3 loop: CASRERLQGRGGANVLTF. CDR3 in DNA: TGTGCCAGCAGAGAGCGCCTCCAGGGGAGGGGTGGGGCCAACGTCCTGACTTTC. V usage is TRBV2 and J usage is TRBJ2-6; tentative D call: TRBD2 (7 bases). In germline, CDR1 is SNHLY, CDR2 FYNNEI. Trimming removed 6 bases at V and 3 bases at J, with 21 bases between. This CDR3 is built from 18 residues.

This chain joins TRBV5-1 and TRBJ2-7, with a tentative D call TRBD2 (6 bases). Germline V lookup: CDR1 SGHRS, CDR2 YFSETQ. The CDR3 extends over 14 amino acids. V lost 3 bases and J 5 bases, leaving 15 bases between the germline ends. The CDR3 reads CASSSKPGGNEQYF. The CDR3 DNA sequence: TGCGCCAGCAGCTCCAAACCCGGGGGTAACGAGCAGTACTTC.

This chain links TRBV7-2 with TRBJ2-7; a weak D match, TRBD2 (6 bases). This CDR3 contains 15 residues. Per germline, CDR1 SGHTA and CDR2 FQGNSA. Deletions cut 1 base from V and 7 bases from J, with 17 bases between. DNA for the CDR3: TGTGCCAGCAGCTTAGGCCTAGCGTTGAGTGTGGAGCAGTACTTC. As protein: CASSLGLALSVEQYF.

The rearrangement joins TRBV18 to TRBJ1-3; D unresolved. This CDR3 spans 16 amino acids. Germline V CDR1 and CDR2: KGHSH, LQKENI. V dropped 3 bases and J dropped 0 bases, with 12 bases sitting between them. The CDR3 region has the DNA TGTGCCAGCTCACCGTGGAGCTTTCGCTCTGGAAACACCATATATTTT. As protein: CASSPWSFRSGNTIYF.

The chain carries TRBV5-1 and TRBJ2-1; 7 bases align to TRBD1. The germline V gene encodes CDR1 SGHRS and CDR2 YFSETQ. The CDR3 length is 15 residues. J gave up 3 bases and V 0 bases, and 3 bases lay outside the gene matches. CDR3 in DNA: TGCGCCAGCAGCTTGGATGGGACAGACTACAATGAGCAGTTCTTC. Translation gives CASSLDGTDYNEQFF.

This clone showed up just a few times. This rearrangement joins TRBV7-9 to TRBJ1-3, with D unresolved. Germline CDR1 is SEHNR and CDR2 is FQNEAQ (reference sequence). The V gene lost 2 bases and the J gene lost 8 bases, with 13 bases spanning the gap. The CDR3 is made up of 14 amino acids. The CDR3 protein is CASSLRELPDTIYF. The CDR3 coding sequence is TGTGCCAGCAGCTTAAGAGAGCTTCCGGACACCATATATTTT.

V usage is TRBV7-2 and J usage is TRBJ1-1; TRBD1 is a possible D gene (5 bases). CDR3 length equals 15 residues. Germline V lookup: CDR1 SGHTA, CDR2 FQGNSA. Deletions cut 3 bases from V and 5 bases from J, with 16 bases between. CDR3 nucleotides: TGTGCCAGCAGCTTGGGACGTCAGGGAGGAACTGAAGCTTTCTTT. It translates to CASSLGRQGGTEAFF.

CDR3 loop: CASSQEGRTGWVSYEQYF. The CDR3, as DNA: TGTGCCAGCAGCCAAGAGGGAAGAACAGGGTGGGTCTCCTACGAGCAGTACTTC. J is TRBJ2-7 and V is TRBV4-2, with D possibly being TRBD1 (6 bases). This CDR3 has 18 amino acids. The V and J ends lost 0 bases and 0 bases respectively, with 18 bases between them. Germline V gene sequence: CDR1 LGHNA, CDR2 YNFKEQ.

This chain uses TRBV15 with TRBJ2-7; possibly TRBD2 for D (6 bases). In germline, CDR1 is LNHNV, CDR2 YYDKDF (reference sequence). The CDR3 length is 15 residues. Trimming removed 1 base from V and 2 bases from J, with 12 bases in between. The CDR3 DNA reads TGTGCCACCAGCAGAGGCGGGACTTCCACCTACGAGCAGTACTTC. This sequence encodes CATSRGGTSTYEQYF. Filled out from reference TRBV15 and TRBJ2-7, the complete variable domain reads DAMVIQNPRYQVTQFGKPVTLSCSQTLNHNVMYWYQQKSSQAPKLLFHYYDKDFNNEADTPDNFQSRRPNTSFCFLDIRSPGLGDTAMYLCATSRGGTSTYEQYFGPGTRLTVT.

Here the CDR3 reads CASSLGQGSAYEQYF. Written as DNA, the CDR3 is TGTGCCAGCAGCCTTGGACAGGGATCAGCCTACGAGCAGTACTTC. The V gene is TRBV7-3, the J gene TRBJ2-7; 8 nucleotides match TRBD1. V gave up 5 bases and J gave up 2 bases; unmatched junction bases: 8. Germline V CDR1 and CDR2: SGHTA, FQGTGA. The length of the CDR3 is 15 residues.